This T cell receptor (beta chain) was sequenced in a study of glioma-infiltrating T cells after dendritic cell vaccination. TCRB CDR3 was amplified from 2 ug genomic DNA or less. Amplification used 60 V beta primers and 13 J beta primers. Method: immunoSEQ multiplex PCR; TCRdb's copy keeps in-frame clones and lacks some. The data hold about 82,000 clones, with 70% to 90% observed a single time. About this clone: Its antigen remains unknown.

General observations from the study: Complete blood and tumor specimen sets were limited to few patients.

V lost 5 bases and J 6 bases, leaving 10 bases between the germline ends. CDR3 length: 13 residues. Germline V gene sequence: CDR1 ENHRY, CDR2 SYGVKD. Before vaccination, two weeks after the third vaccination, and at progression, PBMC were collected. This sequence joins TRBV10-3 and TRBJ1-4; no firm D call. The sample consisted of blood, taken before dendritic cell vaccination. The sequence came from a human donor with glioblastoma. CDR3 protein: CAISQDTDEKLFF. CDR3 sequence (DNA): TGTGCCATCAGTCAAGATACAGATGAAAAACTGTTTTTT.